This T cell receptor (beta chain) was found in a study of cytomegalovirus exposure and HLA in healthy donors. Turning to this clone: At one of its ends the junction is not consistent with the germline gene, which may arise from a read error.

Primers included in the PCR were 60 Vbeta and 13 Jbeta primers. Repertoires were generated with immunoSEQ multiplex PCR, while TCRdb's copy carries only in-frame clones and drops some. The table records around 220,000 clones, roughly 85% of them present only once. From germline, CDR1 is KGHSH and CDR2 LQKENI. The CDR3 totals 12 residues. The clonotype comes from a man aged 18 to 30 in good health and CMV-seronegative. V and J are TRBV18 and TRBJ1-2; 7 bases fit TRBD1. The specimen sequenced was PBMCs. The CDR3 region is CASSPRETGPFF. In DNA, the CDR3 is TGTGCCAGCTCACCAAGAGAGACAGGGCCGTTCTTC.